Below, 32 T cell receptor beta chains from the same sample are listed, as sequenced in a study of T cell responses to AZD1222 COVID-19 vaccine. Clones were read by immunoSEQ multiplex PCR, and TCRdb kept only the in-frame ones, dropping some. The data contain 90,000 to 130,000 clones, 88% of them singletons. The source material was peripheral blood, sampled on day 0 of AZD1222 vaccination. The receptor set was obtained from an adult in good health.

The chain has TRBV5-6 and TRBJ1-1; no definite D call. CDR3 length: 12 residues. V was pared by 7 bases and J by 0 bases, with 7 bases between. CDR1 and CDR2 from the germline V gene are SGHDT and YYEEEE. CDR3 bases: TGTGCCAGCTGTAATATGAACACTGAAGCTTTCTTT. Translation gives CASCNMNTEAFF.

CDR3 sequence (DNA): TGCGCCAGCAGCTTGGGGGAGGTCGGGGAGCTGTTTTTT. This gives the protein CASSLGEVGELFF. The rearrangement joins TRBV5-1 to TRBJ2-2; a weak D match, TRBD2 (6 bases). Germline lookup yields CDR1 SGHRS and CDR2 YFSETQ. V was cut by 0 bases and J by 7 bases, with 7 bases left in between. CDR3 length equals 13 residues.

The rearrangement links TRBV14 to TRBJ1-1, with 7 positions matching TRBD1. Per germline, CDR1 SGHDN and CDR2 FVKESK. Trimming took 4 bases from V and 5 from J; bases not matched to a gene: 4. CDR3 length: 13 residues. Here the CDR3 reads CASSLAGGTEAFF. The CDR3 DNA is TGTGCCAGCAGCCTCGCAGGGGGAACTGAAGCTTTCTTT. Filled out from reference TRBV14 and TRBJ1-1, the complete variable domain reads EAGVTQFPSHSVIEKGQTVTLRCDPISGHDNLYWYRRVMGKEIKFLLHFVKESKQDESGMPNNRFLAERTGGTYSTLKVQPAELEDSGVYFCASSLAGGTEAFFGQGTRLTVV.

This clone was counted once. The rearrangement uses TRBV7-6 and TRBJ1-5, with a weak D call TRBD1 (5 bases). V was trimmed by 5 bases and J by 2 bases, leaving 10 bases between them. Germline V gene data show CDR1 as SGHVS and CDR2 as FNYEAQ. CDR3 length: 14 amino acids. CDR3 sequence (DNA): TGTGCCAGCAGCCGGGGGGGTGGCAATCAGCCCCAGCATTTT. Residues: CASSRGGGNQPQHF.

The sample holds one count of this clone. This chain connects TRBV14 to TRBJ1-1; D is ambiguous. The CDR3 sequence is 15 residues long. The ends were cut back, 4 bases at V and 6 bases at J, with 18 bases in the middle. The V gene's germline CDR1 is SGHDN and CDR2 FVKESK. This CDR3 reads CASSPSVGKPPEAFF. As DNA, the CDR3 is TGTGCCAGCAGCCCATCAGTAGGGAAACCCCCTGAAGCTTTCTTT.

The V and J genes are TRBV9 and TRBJ2-1; 8 nucleotides match TRBD2. Trimming took 3 bases from V and 9 from J; bases not matched to a gene: 8. This CDR3 has 14 amino acids. From germline, CDR1 is SGDLS and CDR2 YYNGEE. The CDR3 coding sequence is TGTGCCAGCAGCGATTCAGCGGGAGAGGGTGAGCAGTTCTTC. This sequence encodes CASSDSAGEGEQFF.

This clone was counted a single time. The gene calls are TRBV6-6 and TRBJ2-7, with D possibly matching TRBD1 (6 bases). Germline V gene data show CDR1 as MNHNY and CDR2 as SVGAGI (reference sequence). The CDR3 runs to 12 residues. The germline V and J ends were trimmed by 6 bases and 3 bases, with 9 bases remaining between them. For the CDR3, the DNA is TGTGCCAGCAGCCACAGGGACTACGAGCAGTACTTC. Amino acids: CASSHRDYEQYF.

The chain is built from TRBV27 and TRBJ1-2; D not resolved. The CDR3 loop spans 13 amino acids. CDR1 and CDR2 from the germline V gene are MNHEY and SMNVEV (reference sequence). V lost 5 bases, J lost 1 base, and 8 bases lay in between. The CDR3: CASSANRNYGYTF. The CDR3 region has the DNA TGTGCCAGCAGTGCTAATCGTAACTATGGCTACACCTTC.

The chain recombines TRBV6-6 with TRBJ1-1, with 8 bases lining up with TRBD1. Germline CDR1 MNHNY, CDR2 SVGAGI (reference sequence). CDR3 length: 16 amino acids. With V trimmed by 6 bases and J by 1 base, 10 bases remained unmatched. CDR3 loop: CASSPGQGRPNTEAFF. The CDR3 DNA sequence: TGTGCCAGCAGCCCTGGACAGGGACGTCCGAACACTGAAGCTTTCTTT.

This chain connects TRBV6-5 to TRBJ2-5; 8 bases line up with TRBD2. Germline values: CDR1 MNHEY, CDR2 SVGAGI. The CDR3 is 14 residues long. The junction had 2 bases not matched to a gene; V was cut back by 3 bases and J by 2 bases. CDR3 protein: CASSYGGGQETQYF. CDR3 nucleotide sequence: TGTGCCAGCAGTTATGGCGGGGGGCAAGAGACCCAGTACTTC.

The chain has TRBV27 and TRBJ2-2, with 13 bases fitting TRBD2. The germline V gene has CDR1 MNHEY and CDR2 SMNVEV (reference sequence). CDR3 length: 17 amino acids. V was clipped by 5 bases and J by 3 bases; unmatched bases: 6. CDR3 sequence: CASSARTSGRDTGELFF. Written as DNA, the CDR3 is TGTGCCAGCAGTGCCCGGACTAGCGGGAGAGACACCGGGGAGCTGTTTTTT.

The J gene is TRBJ2-2, the V gene TRBV2; 9 positions match TRBD2. Germline trimming cut 5 bases from V and 3 bases from J; bases unmatched to any gene: 4. Germline loops: CDR1 SNHLY, CDR2 FYNNEI. The CDR3 runs to 15 residues. The CDR3 spells CASSRTSEHTGELFF. Written as DNA, the CDR3 is TGTGCCAGCAGTCGGACTAGCGAACACACCGGGGAGCTGTTTTTT.

Concerning this clone itself: An end of the junction does not agree with germline; a read error may underlie this. This chain connects TRBV5-1 to TRBJ2-3, with 9 bases fitting TRBD2. CDR1 and CDR2 from the germline V gene are SGHRS and YFSETQ. This CDR3 is 14 amino acids long. The CDR3 loop reads CASSLVEGSGRWGF. The CDR3, as DNA: TGCGCCAGCAGCTTGGTAGAAGGTAGCGGGAGATGGGGATTT.

The V gene is TRBV6-5, the J gene TRBJ2-7; no clear D. The V and J ends lost 0 bases and 2 bases respectively, with 8 bases between them. The CDR3 extends over 14 amino acids. CDR1 MNHEY and CDR2 SVGAGI come from the germline V gene. The CDR3 nucleotides read TGTGCCAGCAGTTACTCGGCCAGAACCTACGAGCAGTACTTC. Amino acids: CASSYSARTYEQYF.

V usage is TRBV11-2 and J usage is TRBJ1-2; D is ambiguous. Germline CDR1 SGHAT, CDR2 FQNNGV. The CDR3 loop spans 15 amino acids. Trimming pared 5 bases from V and 0 bases from J, leaving 13 bases between. In nucleotides, the CDR3 is TGTGCCAGCAGCATCATGGCTCTAGCTAACTATGGCTACACCTTC. Translation gives CASSIMALANYGYTF.

V usage is TRBV6-2 or TRBV6-3 and J usage is TRBJ1-1, with D maybe TRBD1 (6 bases). The CDR3 consists of 13 residues. CDR1 and CDR2 (germline): MNHEY, SVGEGT. The V end was cut by 0 bases, the J end by 6 bases, with 8 bases between. The CDR3 loop is CASSYSTGSEAFF. The CDR3 bases are TGTGCCAGCAGTTACTCGACAGGCTCTGAAGCTTTCTTT.

This chain links TRBV9 with TRBJ1-1; D gene uncertain. The CDR3 runs 15 residues. V gave up 2 bases and J gave up 5 bases, with 16 bases separating them. CDR1 is SGDLS and CDR2 is YYNGEE in the germline V gene. The CDR3 protein is CASSVIGSTGTEAFF. As DNA, the CDR3 is TGTGCCAGCAGCGTTATTGGGTCAACGGGGACTGAAGCTTTCTTT.

This clone has just one count. This chain's CDR3 is CASSIGLAASYEQYF. In DNA, the CDR3 is TGTGCCAGCAGCATCGGACTAGCGGCCTCCTACGAGCAGTACTTC. J is TRBJ2-7 and V is TRBV13; 10 bases line up with TRBD2. The V and J ends lost 5 bases and 0 bases, in that order; junction bases with no gene match: 4. Germline-derived CDR1 and CDR2 are PRHDT and FYEKMQ (reference sequence). The CDR3 is made up of 15 amino acids.

The chain joins TRBV19 to TRBJ2-2; TRBD2 might be the D (5 bases). This CDR3 is built from 16 residues. From germline, CDR1 is LNHDA and CDR2 SQIVND (reference sequence). The V end was cut by 3 bases, the J end by 4 bases, with 15 bases between. The CDR3 region is CASSILGFRGTGELFF. The CDR3 DNA follows: TGTGCCAGTAGTATTCTAGGGTTTCGGGGCACCGGGGAGCTGTTTTTT.

The rearrangement joins TRBV5-1 to TRBJ1-1, with 7 bases identical to TRBD1. Germline CDR1 reads SGHRS; CDR2 reads YFSETQ. V lost 0 bases and J lost 2; bases outside the gene matches: 4. The CDR3 runs 15 residues. The CDR3 loop is CASSLVDRTNTEAFF. The DNA for the CDR3 is TGCGCCAGCAGCTTGGTGGACAGGACTAACACTGAAGCTTTCTTT.

The J gene is TRBJ2-3, the V gene TRBV13, with 11 bases lining up with TRBD1. Looked up from germline, CDR1 is PRHDT and CDR2 is FYEKMQ (reference sequence). V was pared by 4 bases and J by 2 bases, with 5 bases of the junction left unmatched. CDR3 length equals 16 residues. The CDR3 region is CASSSRTGGVTDTQYF. The DNA of the CDR3 is TGTGCCAGCAGCTCCCGGACAGGGGGCGTCACAGATACGCAGTATTTT. The whole variable domain, remainder taken from reference TRBV13 and TRBJ2-3, is AAGVIQSPRHLIKEKRETATLKCYPIPRHDTVYWYQQGPGQDPQFLISFYEKMQSDKGSIPDRFSAQQFSDYHSELNMSSLELGDSALYFCASSSRTGGVTDTQYFGPGTRLTVL.

The count of this clone is one. The CDR3 region is CASSLAGQGPNYGYTF. DNA for the CDR3: TGTGCCAGCAGCTTGGCCGGACAGGGGCCTAACTATGGCTACACCTTC. The V call is TRBV5-8, the J call TRBJ1-2, with 9 bases aligning to TRBD1. CDR1 is SGHTS, CDR2 YDEGEE, per germline. Trimming took 0 bases from V and 0 from J; bases not matched to a gene: 3. This CDR3 contains 16 residues.

The V gene is TRBV6-5, the J gene TRBJ1-5; D ambiguous. V gave up 6 bases and J gave up 4 bases, with 10 bases separating them. CDR1 MNHEY and CDR2 SVGAGI come from the germline V gene. This CDR3 has 13 residues. The CDR3 reads CASSGRNNQPQHF. As DNA, the CDR3 is TGTGCCAGCAGCGGACGGAATAATCAGCCCCAGCATTTT.

The chain combines TRBV14 with TRBJ2-5; D may correspond to TRBD1 or TRBD2 (5 bases each). The CDR3 has 19 amino acids. The germline V gene has CDR1 SGHDN and CDR2 FVKESK. V gave up 4 bases and J gave up 5 bases, with 29 bases separating them. The CDR3, as DNA: TGTGCCAGCAGCCCACACCCTTCGGTCTGGGACCCGGGTTGGGAGACCCAGTACTTC. Translation: CASSPHPSVWDPGWETQYF. Full variable domain (rest looked up from reference TRBV14 and TRBJ2-5): EAGVTQFPSHSVIEKGQTVTLRCDPISGHDNLYWYRRVMGKEIKFLLHFVKESKQDESGMPNNRFLAERTGGTYSTLKVQPAELEDSGVYFCASSPHPSVWDPGWETQYFGPGTRLLVL.

This sequence joins TRBV6-5 and TRBJ1-6; perhaps TRBD1 as D (5 bases). The CDR3 is made up of 15 amino acids. Trimming removed 6 bases from V and 0 bases from J, with 9 bases in between. CDR1 is MNHEY and CDR2 is SVGAGI in the germline V gene. CDR3 region: CASSLRDSYNSPLHF. CDR3 coding DNA: TGTGCCAGCAGCCTCAGGGACTCCTATAATTCACCCCTCCACTTT.

The V gene is TRBV2, the J gene TRBJ2-5; D possibly matches TRBD1 or TRBD2 (6 bases each). The CDR3 is 15 amino acids. Per the germline V gene, CDR1 is SNHLY and CDR2 is FYNNEI. V lost 5 bases and J 7 bases, leaving 20 bases between the germline ends. This chain's CDR3 is CASSRGRTAIGTQYF. CDR3 nucleotide sequence: TGTGCCAGCAGTCGGGGGCGGACAGCTATCGGGACCCAGTACTTC. Supplemented by reference TRBV2 and TRBJ2-5, the full variable domain reads EPEVTQTPSHQVTQMGQEVILRCVPISNHLYFYWYRQILGQKVEFLVSFYNNEISEKSEIFDDQFSVERPDGSNFTLKIRSTKLEDSAMYFCASSRGRTAIGTQYFGPGTRLLVL.

V gene TRBV18 combines with J gene TRBJ1-2; 7 bases are a match to TRBD1. V shed 0 bases and J 2 bases; nucleotides not matched to a gene: 6. The CDR3 sequence is 16 residues long. Germline CDR1 and CDR2: KGHSH and LQKENI. The CDR3 DNA reads as TGTGCCAGCTCACCACCGGGGACAGCGAAAAACTATGGCTACACCTTC. It is translated as CASSPPGTAKNYGYTF.

This chain links TRBV10-3 with TRBJ1-5; D gene unclear. This CDR3 has 13 amino acids. Germline CDR1 ENHRY, CDR2 SYGVKD. The V end lost 4 bases, the J end lost 1 base, and 5 bases lay between the germline ends. The CDR3: CAISADSNQPQHF. The CDR3 nucleotides are TGTGCCATCAGTGCGGACAGCAATCAGCCCCAGCATTTT.

The chain is built from TRBV6-5 and TRBJ1-1; maybe TRBD1 (5 bases). The ends were cut back, 6 bases at V and 0 bases at J, with 8 bases in the middle. The CDR3 runs 13 residues. CDR1 and CDR2 (germline): MNHEY, SVGAGI. This chain's CDR3 is CASRRQMNTEAFF. CDR3 bases: TGTGCCAGCAGACGACAGATGAACACTGAAGCTTTCTTT.

The chain is built from TRBV25-1 and TRBJ1-6; D perhaps matches TRBD1 (6 bases). The CDR3 totals 14 residues. V was cut by 6 bases and J by 7 bases, with 13 bases left in between. Germline loops: CDR1 MGHDK, CDR2 SYGVNS. DNA for the CDR3: TGTGCCAGCAGAGGGGACACCTCAAATTCACCCCTCCACTTT. This codes for CASRGDTSNSPLHF.

The V and J genes are TRBV5-5 and TRBJ2-7, with TRBD2 matching over 10 bases. Unmatched junction bases numbered 2, after V lost 0 bases and J lost 2 bases. This CDR3 spans 15 amino acids. Germline CDR1 reads SGHKS; CDR2 reads YYEKEE (reference sequence). The CDR3 here is CASSLAGTSAYEQYF. The CDR3 region has the DNA TGTGCCAGCAGCTTGGCCGGGACTAGCGCCTACGAGCAGTACTTC.

The V and J genes are TRBV11-2 and TRBJ2-5; D is perhaps TRBD1 (5 bases). The CDR3 loop spans 14 amino acids. Germline loops: CDR1 SGHAT, CDR2 FQNNGV. Trimming cost V 2 bases and J 1 base, with 8 bases left between them. CDR3 amino acids: CASSLFDSQETQYF. In DNA form, the CDR3 reads TGTGCCAGCAGCTTATTTGACAGCCAAGAGACCCAGTACTTC.